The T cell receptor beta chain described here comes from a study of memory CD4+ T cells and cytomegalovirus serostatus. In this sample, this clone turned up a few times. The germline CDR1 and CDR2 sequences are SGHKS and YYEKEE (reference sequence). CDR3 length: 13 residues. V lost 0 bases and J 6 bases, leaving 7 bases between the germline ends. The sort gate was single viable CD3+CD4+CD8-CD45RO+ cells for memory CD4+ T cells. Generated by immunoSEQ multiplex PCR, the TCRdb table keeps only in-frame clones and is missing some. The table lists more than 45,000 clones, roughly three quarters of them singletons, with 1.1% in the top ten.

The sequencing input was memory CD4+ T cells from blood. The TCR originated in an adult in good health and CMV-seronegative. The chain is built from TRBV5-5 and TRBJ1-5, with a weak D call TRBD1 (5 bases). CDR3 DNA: TGTGCCAGCAGCTTGGCAGGGCCTCAGCCCCAGCATTTT. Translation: CASSLAGPQPQHF.